This TCR beta chain originates from a study of blood T cell repertoires in COVID-19. This CDR3 spans 15 amino acids. CDR1 MGHRA and CDR2 YSYEKL come from the germline V gene. The V gene lost 0 bases and the J gene lost 12 bases, with 21 bases spanning the gap. Profiling relied on immunoSEQ multiplex PCR, and the TCRdb table lists in-frame clones only, not all of them. The sample carries 300,000 or so clones, 87% recorded once. The sequencing input was PBMCs or T cells enriched from blood (not recorded which). The clonotype originates from a young woman who had recovered from COVID-19. The J gene is TRBJ2-7, the V gene TRBV4-1; perhaps TRBD1 as D (6 bases). CDR3 region: CASSQDLGQPAVLYF. Here the CDR3 DNA reads TGCGCCAGCAGCCAAGATCTCGGACAGCCCGCGGTGCTGTACTTC.